The clone carrying this TCR beta chain was seen a few times. Only in-frame clones appear in the TCRdb table, and some are missing; sequencing was by immunoSEQ multiplex PCR. This table holds approximately 32,000 clones, 80% to 90% found once. Trimming stripped 3 bases from V and 2 bases from J, with 4 bases between. Germline V gives CDR1 SGHVS, CDR2 FQNEAQ. There are 12 residues in the CDR3. The record originates from a study of chemoradiotherapy in HPV16-positive cancers. The specimen comprised blood, sampled from a patient who underwent chemoradiotherapy. The clonotype originates from a human donor with HPV-associated anogenital cancer. The rearrangement links TRBV7-8 to TRBJ2-5; D gene unclear. Here the CDR3 DNA reads TGTGCCAGCAGCTTCCTACAAGAGACCCAGTACTTC. Its protein product is CASSFLQETQYF.